This TCR beta chain was sequenced for a study of T cell repertoires in cytomegalovirus infection. Study results and limitations: Clonotypes of TCR beta that were HLA-C-restricted and CMV-specific dominated the ex vivo response.

Germline V CDR1 and CDR2: MGHRA, YSYEKL. There are 12 residues in the CDR3. The germline V and J ends were trimmed by 5 bases and 10 bases, with 12 bases remaining between them. TCRdb redid the calling of the reads with MiXCR, one entry per CDR3 protein. The top ten hold under 15% of the sample, which has roughly 990,000 distinct CDR3 sequences, approximately 33% seen once. This clonotype was recorded a few times. Its antigen is currently unknown. Material: cultured CD8+ T cells from PBMCs, obtained from culture after CMV antigen stimulation. V and J are TRBV4-1 and TRBJ2-1, with D perhaps TRBD1 or TRBD2 (5 bases each). The sequence came from a human donor in good health (CMV status not recorded). Some clones in this sample may be carry-over from other donors' samples. The CDR3 is CASSSRGQEQFF. DNA of the CDR3: TGCGCCAGCAGCTCCCGGGGCCAAGAGCAGTTCTTC.